The 29 T cell receptor beta chains listed next were all sequenced from one sample in a study of T cell repertoires in cytomegalovirus infection. The antigens these receptors bind are not known. MiXCR was run by TCRdb on the reads, yielding one entry per CDR3 protein. The table has around 110,000 distinct CDR3 sequences, roughly a tenth seen once. Specimen: PBMCs, sequenced either directly or after in vitro stimulation (not recorded which). These TCRs come from a human donor in good health (CMV status not recorded). Some clones in this sample may be carry-over from other donors' samples.

V is TRBV27 and J is TRBJ2-7; D may match TRBD1 or TRBD2 (5 bases each). This CDR3 has 12 amino acids. V was pared by 5 bases and J by 7 bases, with 12 bases between. Germline CDR1 MNHEY, CDR2 SMNVEV (reference sequence). The CDR3 sequence: CASSRGTGEQYV. As DNA, the CDR3 is TGTGCCAGCAGTAGAGGGACGGGAGAGCAGTACGTC.

This clonotype occurred a few times. The J gene is TRBJ2-1, the V gene TRBV7-6; TRBD2 aligns across 10 bases. J gave up 16 bases and V 6 bases, and 12 bases lay outside the gene matches. Per the germline V gene, CDR1 is SGHVS and CDR2 is FNYEAQ. The CDR3 extends over 13 amino acids. CDR3 loop: CASSSALAGSPFF. CDR3 DNA: TGTGCCAGCAGTTCGGCACTAGCGGGGTCCCCTTTCTTC.

The chain couples TRBV28 to TRBJ1-5; 7 nucleotides line up with TRBD1. From germline, CDR1 is MDHEN and CDR2 SYDVKM. Trimming cost V 6 bases and J 2 bases; bases outside gene matches: 4. The CDR3 is made up of 14 amino acids. The CDR3, as DNA: TGTGCCAGCAGCATCGGGACAGGCAATCAGCCCCAGCATTTT. Its translation: CASSIGTGNQPQHF.

In its sample, this clonotype was seen a few times. The rearrangement uses TRBV28 and TRBJ2-5; the D call may be TRBD1 or TRBD2 (5 bases each). V shed 5 bases and J shed 1 base, with 11 bases lying between them. Germline values: CDR1 MDHEN, CDR2 SYDVKM. The CDR3 loop spans 14 amino acids. CDR3 region: CASSRDGGQETQYF. As DNA, the CDR3 is TGTGCCAGCAGTAGGGACGGCGGCCAAGAGACCCAGTACTTC.

This clonotype was seen repeatedly, ten times or more. The chain carries TRBV7-9 and TRBJ2-6, with D unclear. In germline, CDR1 is SEHNR, CDR2 FQNEAQ (reference sequence). The CDR3 is 15 residues long. The V and J ends lost 2 bases and 0 bases respectively, with 5 bases between them. The CDR3: CASSLSPSGANVLTF. DNA for the CDR3: TGTGCCAGCAGCTTATCGCCCTCTGGGGCCAACGTCCTGACTTTC.

This clonotype was observed a few times. The chain combines TRBV11-2 with TRBJ2-5; 11 bases map to TRBD2. The germline V gene encodes CDR1 SGHAT and CDR2 FQNNGV. Germline trimming cut 5 bases from V and 4 bases from J; bases unmatched to any gene: 15. This CDR3 has 18 residues. The CDR3 here is CASSPNVVRLAGRETQYF. As DNA, the CDR3 is TGTGCCAGCAGCCCCAATGTTGTTAGACTAGCGGGACGAGAGACCCAGTACTTC.

This clonotype was picked up many times. The chain joins TRBV7-2 to TRBJ1-1; TRBD1 matches 9 bases. Per germline, CDR1 SGHTA and CDR2 FQGNSA. J lost 8 bases, V lost 5 bases, and 6 bases had no gene match. The CDR3 contains 13 residues. The CDR3 DNA reads TGTGCCAGCAGCGCTAGGACAGGGGCCGAAGCTTTCTTT. Translation: CASSARTGAEAFF.

This clonotype was recorded many times. V is TRBV4-1 and J is TRBJ2-1; D call uncertain. CDR1 is MGHRA and CDR2 is YSYEKL in the germline V gene. CDR3 length: 18 amino acids. Between the trimmed V and J ends, which lost 3 bases and 0 bases, there was a span of 18 bases. CDR3 coding DNA: TGCGCCAGCAGCCACCCTAAGGGTCCTCACAGCTCCTACAATGAGCAGTTCTTC. Translated: CASSHPKGPHSSYNEQFF.

This chain joins TRBV24-1 and TRBJ2-5; 10 nucleotides agree with TRBD2. The CDR3 runs to 15 residues. The V segment lost 0 bases and the J segment 5 bases; nucleotides outside the gene matches: 2. The V gene's germline CDR1 is KGHDR and CDR2 SFDVKD. The CDR3 sequence: CATSDLSSGRETQYF. The CDR3 nucleotides read TGTGCCACCAGTGATTTGAGTAGCGGGAGGGAGACCCAGTACTTC.

The DNA for the CDR3 is TGTGCCAGTAATTGGGACAGGGCTAGCAATCAGCCCCAGCATTTT. Its protein product is CASNWDRASNQPQHF. V usage is TRBV19 and J usage is TRBJ1-5; 9 bases are shared with TRBD1. With V trimmed by 7 bases and J by 0 bases, 4 bases remained unmatched. CDR3 size: 15 residues. Looked up from germline, CDR1 is LNHDA and CDR2 is SQIVND (reference sequence).

This clonotype was recorded many times. The chain recombines TRBV30 with TRBJ1-6; 8 bases agree with TRBD1. Trimming cost V 5 bases and J 4 bases; bases outside gene matches: 4. Germline assignment: CDR1 GTSNPN and CDR2 SVGIG (reference sequence). The CDR3 is 14 amino acids. CDR3 protein: CAWVRQGYNSPLHF. The CDR3 DNA reads as TGTGCCTGGGTCCGACAGGGGTATAATTCACCCCTCCACTTT.

This clonotype was detected a few times. V is TRBV7-9 and J is TRBJ2-7; D gene unclear. The germline CDR1 and CDR2 sequences are SEHNR and FQNEAQ (reference sequence). The CDR3 length is 14 residues. V lost 4 bases and J lost 2, with 12 bases in between. CDR3 in DNA: TGTGCCAGCAGCTCCGTCCTGAATGCCTACGAGCAGTACTTC. As protein: CASSSVLNAYEQYF. The variable domain in full, with the rest retrieved from reference TRBV7-9 and TRBJ2-7, is DTGVSQNPRHKITKRGQNVTFRCDPISEHNRLYWYRQTLGQGPEFLTYFQNEAQLEKSRLLSDRFSAERPKGSFSTLEIQRTEQGDSAMYLCASSSVLNAYEQYFGPGTRLTVT.

The rearrangement links TRBV2 to TRBJ1-2, with unresolved D. The V gene's germline CDR1 is SNHLY and CDR2 FYNNEI. V lost 7 bases and J 4 bases, leaving 10 bases between the germline ends. CDR3 length equals 12 residues. The CDR3 DNA reads TGTGCCAGCAAGCAGCCCACCTATGGCTACACCTTC. It specifies CASKQPTYGYTF.

This clonotype was counted only a few times. V usage is TRBV6-2 or TRBV6-3 and J usage is TRBJ2-7; D not resolved. Trimming took off 2 bases at V and 4 bases at J, with 12 bases between the two ends. The CDR3 is made up of 14 amino acids. Per the germline V gene, CDR1 is MNHEY and CDR2 is SVGEGT. CDR3 sequence (DNA): TGTGCCAGCAGTTACCCCGGGCCCTATTACGAGCAGTACGTC. This translates into CASSYPGPYYEQYV.

This clonotype came up a few times. The rearrangement joins TRBV9 to TRBJ2-1; D remains ambiguous. Germline V gene sequence: CDR1 SGDLS, CDR2 YYNGEE. V was cut by 0 bases and J by 8 bases, with 6 bases left in between. The CDR3 totals 12 residues. In DNA form, the CDR3 reads TGTGCCAGCAGCGTAGGGGTAGATGAGCAGTTCTTC. It codes for CASSVGVDEQFF.

A few counts support this clonotype. The chain has TRBV7-2 and TRBJ2-5; TRBD2 aligns across 13 bases. CDR3 size: 15 residues. V was pared by 10 bases and J by 5 bases, with 10 bases of the junction left unmatched. Per germline, CDR1 SGHTA and CDR2 FQGNSA. The CDR3: CATGGTSGIRETQYF. Here the CDR3 DNA reads TGTGCCACGGGAGGGACTAGCGGGATCCGGGAGACCCAGTACTTC.

This clonotype was detected only a few times. The chain links TRBV2 to TRBJ2-1, with TRBD1 matching over 9 bases. The CDR3 covers 14 residues. Germline assignment: CDR1 SNHLY and CDR2 FYNNEI. Trimming removed 4 bases from V and 3 bases from J; junction bases left unmatched: 1. The CDR3 spells CASSGGQGYNEQFF. In DNA, the CDR3 is TGTGCCAGCAGTGGGGGACAGGGCTACAATGAGCAGTTCTTC.

The CDR3: CASSIRDRLLNEQFF. CDR3 coding DNA: TGTGCCAGCAGTATCCGGGACAGGCTTTTGAATGAGCAGTTCTTC. V is TRBV12-3 or TRBV12-4 and J is TRBJ2-1, with 8 bases lining up with TRBD1. J was trimmed by 7 bases and V by 5 bases; bases with no gene match: 10. The CDR3 covers 15 residues.

The chain couples TRBV4-1 to TRBJ2-2; D is unresolved. Trimming removed 3 bases from V and 2 bases from J, with 10 bases in between. CDR1 is MGHRA and CDR2 is YSYEKL in the germline V gene. The CDR3 is 15 amino acids. The CDR3 DNA reads TGCGCCAGCAGCCAGTTTCTTCAAAACACCGGGGAGCTGTTTTTT. It is translated as CASSQFLQNTGELFF.

The V call is TRBV11-2, the J call TRBJ1-6; perhaps TRBD1 as D (5 bases). This CDR3 contains 14 residues. Trimming left V 5 bases short and J 10 bases short, with 15 bases between. Germline values: CDR1 SGHAT, CDR2 FQNNGV. CDR3 nucleotide sequence: TGTGCCAGCAGCCGTTTGGGGCAGACATCACCCCTCCACTTT. It yields the protein CASSRLGQTSPLHF. The whole variable domain, remainder taken from reference TRBV11-2 and TRBJ1-6, is EAGVAQSPRYKIIEKRQSVAFWCNPISGHATLYWYQQILGQGPKLLIQFQNNGVVDDSQLPKDRFSAERLKGVDSTLKIQPAKLEDSAVYLCASSRLGQTSPLHFGNGTRLTVT.

This clonotype was found a few times. J is TRBJ2-3 and V is TRBV19, with no clear D. The CDR3 has 14 residues. Trimming shortened V by 3 bases and J by 4 bases, and 11 bases separated the two germline ends. Germline V gene sequence: CDR1 LNHDA, CDR2 SQIVND (reference sequence). The CDR3 loop reads CASSMRQQPDTQYF. The CDR3 DNA reads TGTGCCAGTAGTATGAGGCAGCAGCCAGATACGCAGTATTTT.

This clonotype was detected ten times or more. J is TRBJ1-5 and V is TRBV24-1; D perhaps matches TRBD1 (6 bases). This CDR3 comprises 16 residues. V shed 3 bases and J shed 7 bases, with 18 bases lying between them. CDR1 KGHDR and CDR2 SFDVKD come from the germline V gene. The chain's CDR3 is CATSDPGTSEGQPQHF. The CDR3, as DNA: TGTGCCACCAGTGATCCCGGGACATCGGAGGGGCAGCCCCAGCATTTT.

A word on this clonotype: This may arise from a read error, as a much more abundant clone is one base away. This sequence joins TRBV7-2 and TRBJ2-2; possible D gene TRBD2, 5 bases. The CDR3 is 15 residues long. The germline V and J ends were trimmed by 1 base and 7 bases, with 13 bases remaining between them. CDR1 and CDR2 (germline): SGHTA, FQGNSA. CDR3 in amino acids: CASSLEWGVGGELFF. Written as DNA, the CDR3 is TGTGCCAGCAGCTTAGAGTGGGGAGTGGGCGGGGAGCTGTTTTTT. The full variable domain, with the rest looked up from reference TRBV7-2 and TRBJ2-2, is GAGVSQSPSNKVTEKGKDVELRCDPISGHTALYWYRQSLGQGLEFLIYFQGNSAPDKSGLPSDRFSAERTGGSVSTLTIQRTQQEDSAVYLCASSLEWGVGGELFFGEGSRLTVL.

This chain links TRBV10-3 with TRBJ2-5, with D uncertain. Deletions cut 4 bases from V and 11 bases from J, with 11 bases between. The germline V gene has CDR1 ENHRY and CDR2 SYGVKD. The CDR3 is 11 residues long. CDR3 bases: TGTGCCATCAGTGTCGGCGGATCTCAGTACTTC. Encoded protein: CAISVGGSQYF.

Ten or more counts support this clonotype. This sequence joins TRBV4-1 and TRBJ2-1, with 15 bases that match TRBD2. Trimming removed 0 bases from V and 0 bases from J; junction bases left unmatched: 9. The CDR3 extends over 21 amino acids. The germline CDR1 and CDR2 sequences are MGHRA and YSYEKL. In DNA form, the CDR3 reads TGCGCCAGCAGCCAAGATGTGGGACTAGCGGGAGGCCTCGGCTCCTACAATGAGCAGTTCTTC. This translates into CASSQDVGLAGGLGSYNEQFF.

The sample holds many counts of this clonotype. This sequence joins TRBV7-6 and TRBJ2-1; unclear D gene. V was cut by 2 bases and J by 1 base, with 21 bases left in between. The CDR3 loop spans 19 amino acids. Germline V lookup: CDR1 SGHVS, CDR2 FNYEAQ. The DNA for the CDR3 is TGTGCCAGCAGCTTAAAGCCGCGCTTCGAGGCTATATCCTACAATGAGCAGTTCTTC. Its protein product is CASSLKPRFEAISYNEQFF. The variable domain in full, with the rest retrieved from reference TRBV7-6 and TRBJ2-1, is GAGVSQSPRYKVTKRGQDVALRCDPISGHVSLYWYRQALGQGPEFLTYFNYEAQQDKSGLPNDRFSAERPEGSISTLTIQRTEQRDSAMYRCASSLKPRFEAISYNEQFFGPGTRLTVL.

This clonotype was seen many times. The genes are TRBV5-1 and TRBJ2-7, with TRBD1 matching 9 bases. Germline CDR1 reads SGHRS; CDR2 reads YFSETQ. The CDR3 loop spans 15 amino acids. With 4 bases clipped from V and 0 bases from J, the junction kept 5 bases outside the gene matches. CDR3 residues: CASSVGTGSSYEQYV. In nucleotides, the CDR3 is TGCGCCAGCAGCGTAGGGACAGGGAGCTCCTACGAGCAGTACGTC.

This clonotype was found many times. This sequence joins TRBV7-2 and TRBJ2-5; D may be TRBD1 (5 bases). The germline V gene encodes CDR1 SGHTA and CDR2 FQGNSA. The CDR3 contains 13 residues. V was clipped by 5 bases and J by 2 bases, with 9 bases between them. The DNA of the CDR3 is TGTGCCAGCAGCGTAGACAGACAAGAGACCCAGTACTTC. As protein: CASSVDRQETQYF.

The V call is TRBV19, the J call TRBJ2-2; 8 bases line up with TRBD1. The V segment lost 2 bases and the J segment 6 bases; nucleotides outside the gene matches: 2. This CDR3 contains 14 residues. Germline V gene lookup returns CDR1 LNHDA and CDR2 SQIVND (reference sequence). The CDR3 here is CASSIQGASGELFF. The CDR3 DNA follows: TGTGCCAGTAGTATACAGGGGGCTTCCGGGGAGCTGTTTTTT.